This T cell receptor (beta chain) was retrieved from a study of T cells after yellow fever vaccination. Researchers made TCR cDNA using 5'RACE template switching, and this step added a universal primer site and UMIs. TCRdb used MiXCR to reprocess the 5' RACE reads, holding one entry per CDR3 protein. The data show 400,000 or so distinct CDR3 sequences, about 6% seen once. Of note for this clonotype: What it binds is unknown.

Study outcomes and limitations: A secondary response was less intense yet reached its peak sooner, at day 5 versus 15.

The sequence was collected from a man aged 25-45 years who received the YFV17D yellow fever vaccine. This specimen consisted of PBMCs, obtained 5 days after the yellow fever booster vaccination.

As DNA, the CDR3 is TGTGCCATCAGTGAGTCGGGAGCGGGAGTTTCGCAGTATTTT. This encodes CAISESGAGVSQYF. This chain uses TRBV10-3 with TRBJ2-3, with 8 bases lining up with TRBD2. The V gene's germline CDR1 is ENHRY and CDR2 SYGVKD. This CDR3 is built from 14 residues. J gave up 10 bases and V 0 bases, and 6 bases lay outside the gene matches.